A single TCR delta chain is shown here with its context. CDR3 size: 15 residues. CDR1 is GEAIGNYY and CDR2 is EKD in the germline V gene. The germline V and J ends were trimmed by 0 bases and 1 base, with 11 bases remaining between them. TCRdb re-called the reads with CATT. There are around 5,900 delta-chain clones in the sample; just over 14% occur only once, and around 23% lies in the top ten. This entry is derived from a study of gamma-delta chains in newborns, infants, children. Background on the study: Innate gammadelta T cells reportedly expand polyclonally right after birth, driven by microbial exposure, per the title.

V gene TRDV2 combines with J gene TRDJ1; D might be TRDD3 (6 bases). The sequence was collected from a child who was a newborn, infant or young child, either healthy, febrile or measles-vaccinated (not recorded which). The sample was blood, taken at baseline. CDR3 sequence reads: CACDTLGTITDKLIF. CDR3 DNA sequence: TGTGCCTGTGACACCCTGGGGACCATCACCGATAAACTCATCTTT.